This passage covers 3 T cell receptor beta chains from one sample sequenced in a study of CD4 and CD8 cells across lung adenocarcinoma regions. MiXCR, run by TCRdb on the PCR reads, gives a single entry per CDR3 protein. The sample holds about 12,000 distinct CDR3 sequences, under 55% seen once. The sample taken for sequencing was CD8+ T cells from the margin of a lung tumor. These receptor sequences come from a female donor with lung adenocarcinoma. The CD4 and CD8 labels of this study may be unreliable.

In its sample, this clonotype was seen many times. CDR3 bases: TGTGCCAGCAGCCAAGATTGGGGCACAGATACGCAGTATTTT. Encoded protein: CASSQDWGTDTQYF. The chain combines TRBV4-2 with TRBJ2-3; D is unclear. The germline V and J ends were trimmed by 0 bases and 1 base, with 5 bases remaining between them. CDR1 and CDR2 (germline): LGHNA, YNFKEQ. This CDR3 has 14 residues.

To note about this clonotype: Since a much larger clone is just one base distant, this may be a read error. The chain has TRBV7-2 and TRBJ1-6, with a weak D call TRBD1 (5 bases). The CDR3 is made up of 16 amino acids. The V and J ends lost 1 base and 10 bases respectively, with 17 bases between them. CDR1 is SGHTA, CDR2 FQGNSA, per germline. For the CDR3, the DNA is TGTGCCAGCAGCTTAGGTGGGATACAGGTGAGATCACCCCTCCACTTT. Its protein product is CASSLGGIQVRSPLHF.

This clonotype has just a few counts. The CDR3 spells CASSLGQGIGETQYF. CDR3 sequence (DNA): TGTGCCAGCAGTTTGGGACAGGGAATCGGAGAGACCCAGTACTTC. This rearrangement joins TRBV12-3 or TRBV12-4 to TRBJ2-5, with 9 bases matching TRBD1. The CDR3 covers 15 residues. Unmatched junction bases numbered 6, after V lost 3 bases and J lost 4 bases.